These 12 T cell receptor beta chains originate from one sample sequenced in a study of cytomegalovirus exposure and HLA in healthy donors. Assay used: immunoSEQ multiplex PCR; TCRdb lists only in-frame clones, some missing. The sample lists some 130,000 clones, approximately 84% occurring once. The sample taken for sequencing was PBMCs. These receptors all stem from a man between 25 and 39 years old in good health and CMV-seropositive.

The genes are TRBV6-5 and TRBJ2-3, with D perhaps TRBD1 (7 bases). The germline V and J ends were trimmed by 0 bases and 8 bases, with 18 bases remaining between them. CDR1 and CDR2 from the germline V gene are MNHEY and SVGAGI. The CDR3 is made up of 16 amino acids. Here the CDR3 reads CASSYSISRGAGTQYF. The DNA of the CDR3 is TGTGCCAGCAGTTACTCGATATCCAGGGGGGCTGGTACGCAGTATTTT.

This chain uses TRBV4-2 with TRBJ2-1, with D tentatively TRBD1 (5 bases). This CDR3 has 14 amino acids. The ends were cut back, 0 bases at V and 7 bases at J, with 10 bases in the middle. The germline V gene has CDR1 LGHNA and CDR2 YNFKEQ. The CDR3 protein is CASSQDRARNEQFF. DNA of the CDR3: TGTGCCAGCAGCCAAGACAGGGCTAGAAATGAGCAGTTCTTC.

This rearrangement joins TRBV6-4 to TRBJ2-2; 9 positions agree with TRBD2. With 9 bases clipped from V and 5 bases from J, the junction kept 7 bases outside the gene matches. Germline CDR1 and CDR2: MRHNA and SNTAGT. The CDR3 is made up of 14 amino acids. The CDR3 protein is CASLLSGSTGELFF. DNA for the CDR3: TGTGCCAGTCTCCTTAGCGGGAGTACCGGGGAGCTGTTTTTT.

The V gene is TRBV7-2, the J gene TRBJ1-2; D is uncertain. This CDR3 contains 14 residues. Germline V gene data show CDR1 as SGHTA and CDR2 as FQGNSA. V lost 5 bases and J lost 0, with 10 bases in between. Written as DNA, the CDR3 is TGTGCCAGCAGCACCTATCAATCTAACTATGGCTACACCTTC. It encodes CASSTYQSNYGYTF.

The chain combines TRBV5-1 with TRBJ2-1, with 7 nucleotides matching TRBD2. Germline V gene lookup returns CDR1 SGHRS and CDR2 YFSETQ. V dropped 0 bases and J dropped 2; count of bases not matched to a gene: 11. The CDR3 covers 18 residues. The CDR3 loop reads CASSLGAPGGDTYNEQFF. Here the CDR3 DNA reads TGCGCCAGCAGCTTGGGGGCCCCGGGGGGAGACACCTACAATGAGCAGTTCTTC.

This clone was observed a handful of times. The V gene is TRBV7-2, the J gene TRBJ2-1; TRBD2 matches at 9 bases. Trimming at V came to 5 bases and at J to 7 bases, leaving 9 bases not matched to a gene. The CDR3 has 15 amino acids. The germline gives CDR1 SGHTA, CDR2 FQGNSA. The CDR3 here is CASSLLAGSPNEQFF. CDR3 DNA: TGTGCCAGCAGCCTCCTAGCGGGGAGTCCTAATGAGCAGTTCTTC.

The chain has TRBV18 and TRBJ1-1; 9 positions agree with TRBD1. The V gene end was trimmed by 4 bases and the J gene end by 5 bases; junction bases not matched to a gene: 5. Germline CDR1 reads KGHSH; CDR2 reads LQKENI. This CDR3 is 14 amino acids long. CDR3 sequence: CASSRGQGLTEAFF. The CDR3 DNA reads as TGTGCCAGCTCACGCGGACAGGGGCTTACTGAAGCTTTCTTT.

V gene TRBV10-3 combines with J gene TRBJ2-7; 8 nucleotides align to TRBD2. The V gene's germline CDR1 is ENHRY and CDR2 SYGVKD. The V and J ends lost 10 bases and 4 bases, in that order; junction bases with no gene match: 9. The length of the CDR3 is 13 residues. For the CDR3, the DNA is TGTGCCACCATGGGGCCTAGCGGGTACGAGCAGTACTTC. It is translated as CATMGPSGYEQYF.

This rearrangement joins TRBV7-3 to TRBJ2-7, with 9 bases matching TRBD1. This CDR3 contains 15 residues. V gave up 2 bases and J gave up 2 bases; unmatched junction bases: 4. Looked up from germline, CDR1 is SGHTA and CDR2 is FQGTGA. CDR3 region: CASSLQGQGTYEQYF. In DNA form, the CDR3 reads TGTGCCAGCAGCTTACAGGGACAGGGCACCTACGAGCAGTACTTC.

Only one count was recorded for this clone. The V and J genes are TRBV2 and TRBJ1-2; TRBD1 matches at 11 bases. The ends lost 3 bases at V and 4 bases at J; junction bases unmatched: 4. In germline, CDR1 is SNHLY, CDR2 FYNNEI. The length of the CDR3 is 15 residues. CDR3 amino acids: CASSEQDRGLYGYTF. CDR3 bases: TGTGCCAGCAGTGAGCAGGACAGGGGGCTCTATGGCTACACCTTC.

A remark on this clone: This sample also contains other DNA sequences that code for the same CDR3. The chain is built from TRBV18 and TRBJ1-5, with 10 bases fitting TRBD1. The CDR3 runs 15 residues. Trimming at V came to 3 bases and at J to 4 bases, leaving 3 bases not matched to a gene. The germline V gene encodes CDR1 KGHSH and CDR2 LQKENI. CDR3 sequence reads: CASSPDRGGNQPQHF. The CDR3 region has the DNA TGTGCCAGCTCACCGGACAGGGGGGGGAATCAGCCCCAGCATTTT.

The rearrangement uses TRBV18 and TRBJ2-7; D not resolved. Germline CDR1 KGHSH, CDR2 LQKENI. This CDR3 is built from 13 residues. The germline V and J ends were trimmed by 3 bases and 2 bases, with 8 bases remaining between them. The CDR3, as DNA: TGTGCCAGCTCACCCCTAGGCACCTACGAGCAGTACTTC. It translates to CASSPLGTYEQYF.